Listed below are T cell receptor beta chains from one sample, sequenced in a study of blood T cell repertoires in COVID-19. The repertoire was sequenced with immunoSEQ multiplex PCR; TCRdb's copy has only in-frame clones and lacks some. The profile shows 190,000 or so clones, around nine tenths of them singletons. The sequenced material came from peripheral blood. The origin of the receptors is a man in his 60s who had recovered from COVID-19. CDR3s include the opening cysteine and the closing phenylalanine or tryptophan. The order of the fields is D gene, V gene, J gene, CDR3 length, clone size, CDR3 protein, CDR3 DNA. A D gene is named only where the DNA matches it firmly. Only some rows state a clone size, as once, few, many or a class for expanded clones.

D: TRBD2
V: TRBV24-1
J: TRBJ2-5
length: 16
size: -
CDR3: CATSDPASGIQETQYF
DNA: TGTGCCACCAGTGACCCCGCTAGCGGGATACAGGAGACCCAGTACTTC

D: -
V: TRBV30
J: TRBJ1-2
length: 11
size: -
CDR3: CAWTLGGGYTF
DNA: TGTGCCTGGACCCTCGGCGGGGGCTACACCTTC

D: -
V: TRBV3-1/TRBV3-2
J: TRBJ2-7
length: 12
size: -
CDR3: CASSHNFNEQYF
DNA: TGTGCCAGCAGCCACAACTTCAACGAGCAGTACTTC

D: TRBD1
V: TRBV6-6
J: TRBJ2-7
length: 16
size: -
CDR3: CASSSPPGQNSYEQYF
DNA: TGTGCCAGCAGTTCCCCCCCGGGACAGAACTCCTACGAGCAGTACTTC

D: -
V: TRBV2
J: TRBJ2-3
length: 13
size: -
CDR3: CASNNRVRDTQYF
DNA: TGTGCCAGCAATAACAGGGTGAGAGATACGCAGTATTTT

D: -
V: TRBV7-2
J: TRBJ1-3
length: 14
size: -
CDR3: CASSPERLGNTIYF
DNA: TGTGCCAGCAGCCCGGAGAGGCTAGGAAACACCATATATTTT

D: -
V: TRBV19
J: TRBJ1-5
length: 14
size: -
CDR3: CASSAHRDGQPQHF
DNA: TGTGCCAGTAGTGCCCACAGGGACGGGCAGCCCCAGCATTTT

D: TRBD1
V: TRBV5-1
J: TRBJ1-4
length: 16
size: -
CDR3: CASNPGQGITGGKLFF
DNA: TGCGCCAGCAATCCGGGACAGGGGATAACGGGCGGAAAACTGTTTTTT

D: -
V: TRBV7-9
J: TRBJ2-1
length: 14
size: -
CDR3: CASSLGGANNEQFF
DNA: TGTGCCAGCAGCCTGGGAGGAGCCAACAATGAGCAGTTCTTC

D: -
V: TRBV7-9
J: TRBJ2-5
length: 14
size: once
CDR3: CACAAWAGIQTQYF
DNA: TGTGCCTGCGCAGCTTGGGCGGGGATACAGACCCAGTACTTC

D: -
V: TRBV11-2
J: TRBJ2-3
length: 14
size: once
CDR3: CASSLDPGSDTQYF
DNA: TGTGCCAGCAGCTTAGATCCGGGTTCAGATACGCAGTATTTT

D: -
V: TRBV3-1/TRBV3-2
J: TRBJ1-3
length: 17
size: -
CDR3: CASSQGRQALSGNTIYF
DNA: TGTGCCAGCAGCCAGGGCCGACAGGCTCTCTCTGGAAACACCATATATTTT

D: -
V: TRBV5-6
J: TRBJ1-1
length: 11
size: -
CDR3: CASSLALEAFF
DNA: TGTGCCAGCAGCTTGGCCCTCGAAGCTTTCTTT

D: TRBD1
V: TRBV24-1
J: TRBJ1-3
length: 17
size: -
CDR3: CATSEAGTGHSGNTIYF
DNA: TGTGCCACCAGTGAAGCCGGGACAGGGCACTCTGGAAACACCATATATTTT

D: -
V: TRBV24-1
J: TRBJ1-2
length: 15
size: -
CDR3: CATSDRGAVDYGYTF
DNA: TGTGCCACCAGTGATCGGGGGGCGGTGGACTATGGCTACACCTTC

D: TRBD1
V: TRBV28
J: TRBJ2-7
length: 14
size: -
CDR3: CASSPRLTGNEQYF
DNA: TGTGCCAGCAGCCCTCGATTGACAGGGAACGAGCAGTACTTC

D: -
V: TRBV15
J: TRBJ1-4
length: 16
size: -
CDR3: CATSRAGQRTNEKLFF
DNA: TGTGCCACCAGCAGAGCCGGACAGCGAACTAATGAAAAACTGTTTTTT

D: TRBD2
V: TRBV5-4
J: TRBJ2-1
length: 16
size: -
CDR3: CASSPPTSGAYNEQFF
DNA: TGTGCCAGCAGCCCCCCGACTAGCGGGGCATACAATGAGCAGTTCTTC

D: TRBD1
V: TRBV9
J: TRBJ1-2
length: 14
size: -
CDR3: CASSPGQGGYGYTF
DNA: TGTGCCAGCAGCCCCGGACAGGGAGGCTATGGCTACACCTTC

D: -
V: TRBV28
J: TRBJ1-1
length: 12
size: -
CDR3: CASSLSRTEAFF
DNA: TGTGCCAGCAGTTTAAGCCGCACTGAAGCTTTCTTT

D: -
V: TRBV14
J: TRBJ1-1
length: 13
size: -
CDR3: CASSRQEVGEAFF
DNA: TGTGCCAGCAGCCGGCAGGAGGTGGGAGAAGCTTTCTTT

D: -
V: TRBV5-1
J: TRBJ2-2
length: 13
size: -
CDR3: CASTIGNTGELFF
DNA: TGCGCCAGCACTATCGGGAACACCGGGGAGCTGTTTTTT

D: TRBD1
V: TRBV2
J: TRBJ1-5
length: 14
size: -
CDR3: CASSARGQNQPQHF
DNA: TGTGCCAGCAGTGCCCGGGGACAGAATCAGCCCCAGCATTTT

D: TRBD1
V: TRBV6-5
J: TRBJ1-1
length: 14
size: once
CDR3: CASRRTGENTEAFF
DNA: TGTGCCAGCAGGCGGACAGGGGAGAACACTGAAGCTTTCTTT

D: -
V: TRBV7-8
J: TRBJ1-4
length: 12
size: -
CDR3: CASSRSGEKLFF
DNA: TGTGCCAGCAGCCGGTCGGGGGAAAAACTGTTTTTT

D: -
V: TRBV2
J: TRBJ1-5
length: 15
size: many
CDR3: CASRGIGGGGQPQHF
DNA: TGTGCCAGCAGGGGTATTGGGGGCGGGGGGCAGCCCCAGCATTTT

D: -
V: TRBV27
J: TRBJ2-5
length: 14
size: -
CDR3: CASSLYGTLGTQYF
DNA: TGTGCCAGCAGTTTATACGGCACCCTAGGGACCCAGTACTTC

D: -
V: TRBV7-8
J: TRBJ1-5
length: 14
size: -
CDR3: CASSLGTGSGPQHF
DNA: TGTGCCAGCAGCTTAGGTACAGGCTCGGGGCCCCAGCATTTT

D: TRBD2
V: TRBV10-2
J: TRBJ2-1
length: 13
size: -
CDR3: CASRLAGVNEQFF
DNA: TGCGCCAGCCGACTAGCGGGGGTTAATGAGCAGTTCTTC

D: -
V: TRBV7-3
J: TRBJ2-3
length: 18
size: -
CDR3: CASSLRGGLTPFADTQYF
DNA: TGTGCCAGCAGCTTACGTGGTGGCCTCACGCCCTTTGCAGATACGCAGTATTTT

D: TRBD1
V: TRBV19
J: TRBJ1-2
length: 14
size: few
CDR3: CASENVGQGRGYTF
DNA: TGTGCCAGTGAAAACGTAGGACAGGGGAGAGGCTACACCTTC

D: -
V: TRBV6-1
J: TRBJ1-2
length: 15
size: -
CDR3: CASSSPTLANYGYTF
DNA: TGTGCCAGCAGCTCCCCGACATTAGCTAACTATGGCTACACCTTC

D: TRBD1
V: TRBV5-5
J: TRBJ2-2
length: 15
size: -
CDR3: CASSAQGAPTGELFF
DNA: TGTGCCAGCAGCGCACAGGGGGCACCGACCGGGGAGCTGTTTTTT

D: TRBD1
V: TRBV15
J: TRBJ2-2
length: 14
size: -
CDR3: CATRGTGGTGELFF
DNA: TGTGCCACCAGGGGGACAGGAGGAACCGGGGAGCTGTTTTTT

D: -
V: TRBV19
J: TRBJ2-7
length: 12
size: -
CDR3: CASRQQRGEQYF
DNA: TGTGCCAGTAGGCAACAGCGAGGGGAGCAGTACTTC

D: TRBD1
V: TRBV7-6
J: TRBJ1-3
length: 16
size: -
CDR3: CASSSTGIGSGNTIYF
DNA: TGTGCCAGCAGCTCGACAGGGATTGGGTCTGGAAACACCATATATTTT

D: TRBD2
V: TRBV7-6
J: TRBJ2-3
length: 16
size: -
CDR3: CASSLEGSGRADTQYF
DNA: TGTGCCAGCAGCTTAGAGGGTAGCGGGAGAGCGGATACGCAGTATTTT

D: TRBD1
V: TRBV25-1
J: TRBJ1-4
length: 15
size: -
CDR3: CASSPRTGGDEKLFF
DNA: TGTGCCAGCAGTCCCCGGACAGGGGGGGATGAAAAACTGTTTTTT

D: -
V: TRBV9
J: TRBJ1-3
length: 18
size: -
CDR3: CASSATLWGRGVGNTIYF
DNA: TGTGCCAGCAGCGCCACCTTATGGGGCCGTGGGGTTGGAAACACCATATATTTT

D: -
V: TRBV19
J: TRBJ2-3
length: 15
size: once
CDR3: CATSGQSTGTDTQYF
DNA: TGTGCCACTTCCGGACAGTCAACGGGCACAGATACGCAGTATTTT

D: TRBD1
V: TRBV4-3
J: TRBJ2-7
length: 15
size: -
CDR3: CASSQVETGNYEQYF
DNA: TGCGCCAGCAGCCAAGTTGAGACAGGGAATTACGAGCAGTACTTC